Below, 26 T cell receptor beta chains from the same sample are listed, as sequenced in a study of blood T cell repertoires in COVID-19. Generated by immunoSEQ multiplex PCR, the TCRdb table keeps only in-frame clones and is missing some. The sample includes a few hundred thousand clones, about 86% of them seen just once. Sequencing was carried out using PBMCs or T cells enriched from blood (not recorded which). All receptors come from a woman aged 35 to 49 with acute COVID-19.

This sequence joins TRBV14 and TRBJ2-2, with TRBD1 matching 9 bases. The CDR3 has 14 amino acids. V shed 5 bases and J 7 bases; nucleotides not matched to a gene: 5. CDR1 is SGHDN and CDR2 is FVKESK in the germline V gene. This CDR3 reads CASSYTGGIGELFF. The CDR3 nucleotides are TGTGCCAGCAGCTATACAGGGGGCATCGGGGAGCTGTTTTTT.

The chain carries TRBV28 and TRBJ1-5, with D possibly being TRBD1 (5 bases). CDR1 is MDHEN and CDR2 is SYDVKM in the germline V gene. The CDR3 length is 15 residues. Trimming took 4 bases from V and 7 from J, leaving 17 bases between them. Written as DNA, the CDR3 is TGTGCCAGCAGTTCCCACGGGGGGATCGGCCAGCCCCAGCATTTT. This encodes CASSSHGGIGQPQHF.

This chain links TRBV28 with TRBJ1-5; a possible D gene is TRBD1 (5 bases). The CDR3 totals 14 residues. Trimming removed 7 bases at V and 2 bases at J, with 12 bases between. In germline, CDR1 is MDHEN, CDR2 SYDVKM. This CDR3 is CASNLGGGNQPQHF. The CDR3 region has the DNA TGTGCCAGCAACCTCGGGGGGGGCAATCAGCCCCAGCATTTT.

The rearrangement links TRBV27 to TRBJ2-7, with D uncertain. V lost 0 bases, J lost 4 bases, and 10 bases lay in between. The CDR3 runs 14 residues. CDR1 MNHEY and CDR2 SMNVEV come from the germline V gene (reference sequence). CDR3 region: CASSLSTNSYEQYF. CDR3 DNA: TGTGCCAGCAGTTTATCGACCAACAGTTACGAGCAGTACTTC.

This clone was picked up a small number of times. The chain is built from TRBV15 and TRBJ2-7; D gene ambiguous. Per germline, CDR1 LNHNV and CDR2 YYDKDF (reference sequence). Between the trimmed V and J ends, which lost 0 bases and 6 bases, there was a span of 6 bases. The CDR3 spans 12 residues. DNA for the CDR3: TGTGCCACCAGCAGAGAGGGCCTCGAGCAGTACTTC. This codes for CATSREGLEQYF.

This clone was detected ten times or more. This chain joins TRBV27 and TRBJ2-7, with 7 bases aligning to TRBD2. The CDR3 sequence is 13 residues long. Trimming took 8 bases from V and 3 from J; bases not matched to a gene: 7. Germline lookup yields CDR1 MNHEY and CDR2 SMNVEV (reference sequence). The CDR3 coding sequence is TGTGCCAGCGGCCGCGGGGGAGGCTACGAGCAGTACTTC. The encoded protein is CASGRGGGYEQYF.

The CDR3 region is CASSPLKQGIGNTIYF. CDR3 nucleotide sequence: TGTGCCAGCAGCCCCTTAAAACAGGGGATAGGAAACACCATATATTTT. This sequence joins TRBV11-2 and TRBJ1-3; 7 bases line up with TRBD1. V shed 5 bases, J shed 4 bases, and the junction held 11 bases outside the gene matches. This CDR3 region has 16 residues. Germline CDR1 reads SGHAT; CDR2 reads FQNNGV.

V gene TRBV7-6 combines with J gene TRBJ2-7, with a weak D call TRBD2 (6 bases). Trimming stripped 5 bases from V and 6 bases from J, with 11 bases between. The CDR3 runs to 12 residues. Germline CDR1 reads SGHVS; CDR2 reads FNYEAQ. CDR3 bases: TGTGCCAGCAGCCCGGGGGTCAGCGAGCAGTACTTC. Translated, it gives CASSPGVSEQYF.

The rearrangement joins TRBV14 to TRBJ2-5, with D hard to call. The V gene lost 2 bases and the J gene lost 4 bases, with 11 bases spanning the gap. Germline values: CDR1 SGHDN, CDR2 FVKESK. The CDR3 length is 14 residues. The CDR3 nucleotides read TGTGCCAGCAGCCAATTAGGTTCAGGAGAGACCCAGTACTTC. Translating it yields CASSQLGSGETQYF.

This rearrangement joins TRBV4-3 to TRBJ2-7; tentatively, D is TRBD1 (6 bases). V lost 0 bases to trimming and J lost 4 bases, with 10 bases between them. Germline V CDR1 and CDR2: LGHNA, YSLEER. This CDR3 contains 14 residues. The chain's CDR3 is CASSQDGGYYEQYF. CDR3 nucleotide sequence: TGCGCCAGCAGCCAAGATGGGGGCTATTACGAGCAGTACTTC.

The chain uses TRBV28 and TRBJ1-2; D call uncertain. Trimming cost V 5 bases and J 8 bases, with 15 bases left between them. Germline V CDR1 and CDR2: MDHEN, SYDVKM. This CDR3 contains 13 residues. The DNA for the CDR3 is TGTGCCAGCAGTCCAACCCCGGGGTACGGCTACACCTTC. This codes for CASSPTPGYGYTF.

In its sample, this clone was seen a few times. The rearrangement links TRBV10-1 to TRBJ1-5, with 7 nucleotides matching TRBD1. The germline V gene encodes CDR1 WNHNN and CDR2 SYGVQD (reference sequence). The CDR3 length is 16 residues. The V and J ends lost 5 bases and 1 base, in that order; junction bases with no gene match: 8. Here the CDR3 reads CASSYLDRASNQPQHF. CDR3 nucleotide sequence: TGCGCCAGCAGTTATCTTGACAGGGCCAGCAATCAGCCCCAGCATTTT.

Turning to this clone: Other nucleotide sequences from this sample produce the same CDR3. The chain joins TRBV7-2 to TRBJ2-7, with D perhaps matching TRBD1 (6 bases). The CDR3 spans 14 residues. From germline, CDR1 is SGHTA and CDR2 FQGNSA. Trimming shortened V by 1 base and J by 1 base, and 8 bases separated the two germline ends. This chain's CDR3 is CASSLVGGSYEQYF. CDR3 in DNA: TGTGCCAGCAGCTTAGTAGGGGGATCCTACGAGCAGTACTTC.

V and J are TRBV27 and TRBJ2-3; TRBD2 agrees at 10 bases. Germline CDR1 is MNHEY and CDR2 is SMNVEV (reference sequence). J was trimmed by 6 bases and V by 6 bases; bases with no gene match: 6. The CDR3 is 14 amino acids. CDR3 region: CASRLAGGMDTQYF. CDR3 DNA sequence: TGTGCCAGCAGGTTAGCGGGAGGTATGGATACGCAGTATTTT.

CDR3: CASVQRVSNTEAFF. Written as DNA, the CDR3 is TGTGCCAGCGTTCAACGGGTCTCGAACACTGAAGCTTTCTTT. The chain recombines TRBV21-1 with TRBJ1-1. TRBV21-1 is classified as a pseudogene. This CDR3 spans 14 amino acids.

This clone was recorded only once. The chain uses TRBV14 and TRBJ2-7, with 8 bases matching TRBD2. V trimming: 4 bases; J trimming: 4 bases; junction bases outside the gene matches: 9. CDR1 is SGHDN and CDR2 is FVKESK in the germline V gene. The CDR3 is made up of 15 amino acids. CDR3 DNA: TGTGCCAGCAGCCGCCTCAGCGGGAGCGTATACGAGCAGTACTTC. Its protein is CASSRLSGSVYEQYF.

In the case of this clone: This same CDR3 is encoded by further DNA sequences in the sample. V usage is TRBV9 and J usage is TRBJ2-1; 7 bases agree with TRBD1. The germline gives CDR1 SGDLS, CDR2 YYNGEE. The CDR3 consists of 15 residues. V shed 3 bases and J 2 bases; nucleotides not matched to a gene: 5. The CDR3 spells CASSGSGGTYNEQFF. The DNA for the CDR3 is TGTGCCAGCAGCGGCTCAGGGGGAACCTACAATGAGCAGTTCTTC.

The genes are TRBV10-3 and TRBJ2-1, with 8 bases fitting TRBD2. The V and J ends lost 2 bases and 6 bases, in that order; junction bases with no gene match: 15. Germline-derived CDR1 and CDR2 are ENHRY and SYGVKD. There are 18 residues in the CDR3. The CDR3 DNA follows: TGTGCCATCAGTGAGAGTACTAGCGGCCCATTGGAGGGCAATGAGCAGTTCTTC. Translation: CAISESTSGPLEGNEQFF.

The chain recombines TRBV6-2 or TRBV6-3 with TRBJ1-3; a weak D match, TRBD1 (6 bases). In germline, CDR1 is MNHEY, CDR2 SVGEGT. The CDR3 loop spans 14 amino acids. V was trimmed by 2 bases and J by 3 bases, leaving 8 bases between them. CDR3 coding DNA: TGTGCCAGCAGTTACACGGACAGTGGAAACACCATATATTTT. Protein product: CASSYTDSGNTIYF.

The genes are TRBV11-2 and TRBJ1-1; D perhaps matches TRBD1 (5 bases). V gave up 1 base and J gave up 1 base, with 7 bases separating them. The germline V gene has CDR1 SGHAT and CDR2 FQNNGV. The CDR3 is 14 residues long. This CDR3 reads CASSLGQSNTEAFF. The CDR3, as DNA: TGTGCCAGCAGCTTAGGACAGTCGAACACTGAAGCTTTCTTT.

The chain is built from TRBV19 and TRBJ1-1; TRBD1 might be the D (6 bases). V gave up 7 bases and J gave up 4 bases, with 16 bases separating them. The CDR3 sequence is 14 residues long. Germline V gene sequence: CDR1 LNHDA, CDR2 SQIVND (reference sequence). The CDR3 sequence is CASTLGRGGTEAFF. The CDR3 nucleotides are TGTGCCAGTACCCTGGGCAGGGGTGGCACTGAAGCTTTCTTT.

The V gene is TRBV18, the J gene TRBJ2-1; weak D call: TRBD2 (7 bases). Trimming stripped 1 base from V and 8 bases from J, with 12 bases between. This CDR3 spans 14 amino acids. CDR1 and CDR2 (germline): KGHSH, LQKENI. DNA for the CDR3: TGTGCCAGCTCACCACAGGAGGGGGGGGATGAGCAGTTCTTC. Its translation: CASSPQEGGDEQFF. The whole variable domain, remainder taken from reference TRBV18 and TRBJ2-1, is NAGVMQNPRHLVRRRGQEARLRCSPMKGHSHVYWYRQLPEEGLKFMVYLQKENIIDESGMPKERFSAEFPKEGPSILRIQQVVRGDSAAYFCASSPQEGGDEQFFGPGTRLTVL.

The rearrangement uses TRBV7-2 and TRBJ1-5; D perhaps matches TRBD1 (6 bases). Between the trimmed V and J ends, which lost 2 bases and 7 bases, there was a span of 9 bases. CDR1 and CDR2 (germline): SGHTA, FQGNSA. This CDR3 region has 13 residues. CDR3 nucleotide sequence: TGTGCCAGCAGCTTAAGGGGACAACAGCCCCAGCATTTT. It codes for CASSLRGQQPQHF.

CDR3 region: CAISGTGGANTEAFF. CDR3 nucleotides: TGTGCCATCAGTGGGACAGGGGGCGCGAACACTGAAGCTTTCTTT. The chain combines TRBV10-3 with TRBJ1-1, with 11 bases identical to TRBD1. This CDR3 has 15 amino acids. J lost 1 base, V lost 4 bases, and 2 bases had no gene match. Germline V gene lookup returns CDR1 ENHRY and CDR2 SYGVKD.

This chain joins TRBV3-1 (or the pseudogene TRBV3-2) and TRBJ2-7; the D is unclear. The ends were cut back, 5 bases at V and 6 bases at J, with 17 bases in the middle. CDR1 LGHDT and CDR2 YNNKEL come from the germline V gene (reference sequence). The CDR3 contains 14 residues. The CDR3 loop reads CASSATSTNLEQYF. The CDR3 DNA is TGTGCCAGCAGCGCAACCTCCACTAACCTCGAGCAGTACTTC.

The DNA of the CDR3 is TGCAGCGTTGTCCCAGGCTCTACCAACACCGGGGAGCTGTTTTTT. Translating gives CSVVPGSTNTGELFF. The rearrangement joins TRBV29-1 to TRBJ2-2; no clear D gene. The V end was cut by 4 bases, the J end by 2 bases, with 14 bases between. Per the germline V gene, CDR1 is SQVTM and CDR2 is ANQGSEA. The CDR3 is 15 residues long.